Shown below are 9 T cell receptor beta chains from a single sample sequenced in a study of brain T cells in children with intractable seizures. Using immunoSEQ multiplex PCR, the repertoire was profiled, and TCRdb retains in-frame clones only, with some absent. The profile covers about 340,000 clones, with over 90% appearing a single time and about 5.8% taken by the ten largest. The time point was: blood from clinic visit 5 months post-surgery; TSC patient then seizure free. Sequenced here: peripheral blood, sampled 4 to 5 months after surgery. The receptors were gathered from a boy younger than two with tuberous sclerosis and intractable seizures.

This chain uses TRBV5-1 with TRBJ2-3; D perhaps matches TRBD1 (6 bases). The CDR3 spans 16 residues. CDR1 is SGHRS and CDR2 is YFSETQ in the germline V gene. Trimming removed 0 bases from V and 1 base from J, with 12 bases in between. The CDR3 DNA sequence: TGCGCCAGCAGCTTGGCAGGGGTCACCCGCACAGATACGCAGTATTTT. This encodes CASSLAGVTRTDTQYF.

The rearrangement uses TRBV3-1 (or the pseudogene TRBV3-2) and TRBJ1-5; no clear D. The germline V and J ends were trimmed by 3 bases and 3 bases, with 9 bases remaining between them. The V gene's germline CDR1 is LGHDT and CDR2 YNNKEL (reference sequence). This CDR3 has 14 residues. The CDR3: CASSHGQDNQPQHF. The CDR3 nucleotides read TGTGCCAGCAGCCATGGGCAGGACAATCAGCCCCAGCATTTT.

The V gene is TRBV19, the J gene TRBJ2-7; TRBD1 agrees at 8 bases. CDR1 and CDR2 from the germline V gene are LNHDA and SQIVND (reference sequence). The CDR3 is 13 amino acids. V lost 5 bases to trimming and J lost 2 bases; unmatched junction nucleotides: 2. In nucleotides, the CDR3 is TGTGCCAGTAGTCTACAGGGGGCCTACGAGCAGTACTTC. Its translation is CASSLQGAYEQYF.

The CDR3 loop is CASSVDRGATEAFF. CDR3 nucleotides: TGCGCCAGCAGCGTTGACAGGGGCGCCACTGAAGCTTTCTTT. V is TRBV5-1 and J is TRBJ1-1; TRBD1 agrees at 8 bases. The CDR3 contains 14 residues. The germline V gene has CDR1 SGHRS and CDR2 YFSETQ. V lost 4 bases, J lost 4 bases, and 6 bases stayed unmatched. Full variable domain (outside the CDR3, taken from reference TRBV5-1 and TRBJ1-1): KAGVTQTPRYLIKTRGQQVTLSCSPISGHRSVSWYQQTPGQGLQFLFEYFSETQRNKGNFPGRFSGRQFSNSRSEMNVSTLELGDSALYLCASSVDRGATEAFFGQGTRLTVV.

This clone was recorded only once. The chain employs TRBV6-5 and TRBJ2-3, with D unresolved. The ends were cut back, 6 bases at V and 0 bases at J, with 7 bases in the middle. Germline V gives CDR1 MNHEY, CDR2 SVGAGI. This CDR3 spans 13 amino acids. The CDR3 reads CASRIDSTDTQYF. CDR3 nucleotides: TGTGCCAGCAGAATCGACAGCACAGATACGCAGTATTTT.

The chain links TRBV6-6 to TRBJ1-5; a possible D gene is TRBD1 (5 bases). CDR3 length: 15 amino acids. V was pared by 6 bases and J by 0 bases, with 12 bases between. Germline-derived CDR1 and CDR2 are MNHNY and SVGAGI (reference sequence). CDR3 sequence: CASSTTEYSNQPQHF. CDR3 bases: TGTGCCAGCAGCACGACAGAATATAGCAATCAGCCCCAGCATTTT.

This rearrangement joins TRBV6-5 to TRBJ1-1; possible D gene TRBD1, 5 bases. Germline values: CDR1 MNHEY, CDR2 SVGAGI. There are 13 residues in the CDR3. V lost 4 bases to trimming and J lost 3 bases, with 9 bases between them. CDR3: CASSSPGYTEAFF. CDR3 DNA: TGTGCCAGCAGTTCCCCAGGGTACACTGAAGCTTTCTTT.

V gene TRBV5-5 combines with J gene TRBJ2-3; the D gene is possibly TRBD1 (6 bases). The germline gives CDR1 SGHKS, CDR2 YYEKEE (reference sequence). The CDR3 loop spans 13 amino acids. V was clipped by 5 bases and J by 4 bases, with 11 bases between them. Here the CDR3 DNA reads TGTGCCAGCAGACATACAGGGCCAGATACGCAGTATTTT. It specifies CASRHTGPDTQYF.

This chain joins TRBV27 and TRBJ1-2; 9 bases align to TRBD1. With 5 bases clipped from V and 7 bases from J, the junction kept 11 bases outside the gene matches. This CDR3 has 15 residues. Germline CDR1 MNHEY, CDR2 SMNVEV (reference sequence). The CDR3: CASSPPGQGILGYTF. CDR3 in DNA: TGTGCCAGCAGTCCCCCGGGACAGGGTATCCTTGGCTACACCTTC.